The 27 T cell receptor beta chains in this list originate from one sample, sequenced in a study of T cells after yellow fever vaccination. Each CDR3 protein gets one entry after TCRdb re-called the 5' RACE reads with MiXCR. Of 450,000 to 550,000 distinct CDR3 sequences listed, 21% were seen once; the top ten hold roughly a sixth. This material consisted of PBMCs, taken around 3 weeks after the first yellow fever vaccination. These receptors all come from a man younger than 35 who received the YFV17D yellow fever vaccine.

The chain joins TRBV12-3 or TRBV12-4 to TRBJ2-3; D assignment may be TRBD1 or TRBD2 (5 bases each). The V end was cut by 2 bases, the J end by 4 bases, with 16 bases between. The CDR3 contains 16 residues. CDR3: CASSLRGVVSPDTQYF. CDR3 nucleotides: TGTGCCAGCAGTTTAAGGGGAGTTGTTAGCCCAGATACGCAGTATTTT.

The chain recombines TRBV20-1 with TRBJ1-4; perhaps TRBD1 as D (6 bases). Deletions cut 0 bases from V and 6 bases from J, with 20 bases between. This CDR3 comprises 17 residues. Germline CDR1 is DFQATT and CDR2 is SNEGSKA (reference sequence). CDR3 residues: CSARDDEQGRGYEKLFF. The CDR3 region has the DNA TGCAGTGCTAGAGATGATGAGCAGGGGCGAGGCTATGAAAAACTGTTTTTT.

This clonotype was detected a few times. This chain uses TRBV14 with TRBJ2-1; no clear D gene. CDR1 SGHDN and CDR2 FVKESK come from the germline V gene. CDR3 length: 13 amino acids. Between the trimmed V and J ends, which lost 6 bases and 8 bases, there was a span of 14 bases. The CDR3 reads CASRAWGVDEQFF. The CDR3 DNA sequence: TGTGCCAGCAGAGCGTGGGGTGTGGATGAGCAGTTCTTC.

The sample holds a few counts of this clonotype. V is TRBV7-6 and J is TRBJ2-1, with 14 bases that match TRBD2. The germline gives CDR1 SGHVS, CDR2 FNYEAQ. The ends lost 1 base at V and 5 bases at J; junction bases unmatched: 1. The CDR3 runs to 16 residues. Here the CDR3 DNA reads TGTGCCAGCAGCTTAGGGGGACTAGCGGGGGACAATGAGCAGTTCTTC. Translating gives CASSLGGLAGDNEQFF.

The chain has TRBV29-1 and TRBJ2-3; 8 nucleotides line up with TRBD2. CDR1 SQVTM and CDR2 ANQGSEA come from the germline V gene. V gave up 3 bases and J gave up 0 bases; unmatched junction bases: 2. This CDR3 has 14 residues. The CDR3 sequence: CSVDGGDSTDTQYF. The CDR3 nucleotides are TGCAGCGTTGACGGGGGGGATAGCACAGATACGCAGTATTTT.

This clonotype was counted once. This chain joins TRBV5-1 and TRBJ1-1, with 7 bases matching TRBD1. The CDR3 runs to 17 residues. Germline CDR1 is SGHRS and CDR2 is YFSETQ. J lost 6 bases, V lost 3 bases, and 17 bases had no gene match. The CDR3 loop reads CASSYWPRGARGPEAFF. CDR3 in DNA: TGCGCCAGCAGCTACTGGCCTAGAGGGGCGAGGGGGCCTGAAGCTTTCTTT.

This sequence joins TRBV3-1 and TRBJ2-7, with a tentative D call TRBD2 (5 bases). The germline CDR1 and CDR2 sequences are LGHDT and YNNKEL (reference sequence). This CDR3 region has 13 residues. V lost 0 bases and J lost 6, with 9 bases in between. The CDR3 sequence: CASSQEEGTEQYV. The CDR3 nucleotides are TGTGCCAGCAGCCAAGAAGAGGGAACCGAGCAGTACGTC.

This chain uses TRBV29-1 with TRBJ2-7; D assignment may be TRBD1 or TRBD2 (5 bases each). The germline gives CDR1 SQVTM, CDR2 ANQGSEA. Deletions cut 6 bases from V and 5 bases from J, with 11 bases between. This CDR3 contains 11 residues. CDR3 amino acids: CSVGRLNEQYF. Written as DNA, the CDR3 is TGCAGCGTGGGACGGCTTAACGAGCAGTACTTC.

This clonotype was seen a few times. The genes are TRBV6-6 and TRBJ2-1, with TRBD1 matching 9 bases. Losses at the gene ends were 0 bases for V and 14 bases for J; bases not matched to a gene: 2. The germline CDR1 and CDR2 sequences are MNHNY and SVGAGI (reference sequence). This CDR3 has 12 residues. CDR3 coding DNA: TGTGCCAGCAGTTACTCGACAGGGGGAGAGTTCTTC. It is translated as CASSYSTGGEFF.

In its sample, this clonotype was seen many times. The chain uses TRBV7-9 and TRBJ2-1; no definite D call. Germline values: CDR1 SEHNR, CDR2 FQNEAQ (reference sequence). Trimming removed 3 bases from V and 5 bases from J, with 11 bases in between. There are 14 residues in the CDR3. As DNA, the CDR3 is TGTGCCAGCAGCTTTTGGGGTTTGGACAATGAGCAGTTCTTC. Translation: CASSFWGLDNEQFF.

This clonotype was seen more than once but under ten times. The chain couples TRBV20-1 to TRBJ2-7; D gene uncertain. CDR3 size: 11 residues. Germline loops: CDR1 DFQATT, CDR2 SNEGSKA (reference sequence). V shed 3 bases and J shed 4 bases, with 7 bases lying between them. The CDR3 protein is CSARVGYEQYF. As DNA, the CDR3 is TGCAGTGCTAGGGTTGGGTACGAGCAGTACTTC.

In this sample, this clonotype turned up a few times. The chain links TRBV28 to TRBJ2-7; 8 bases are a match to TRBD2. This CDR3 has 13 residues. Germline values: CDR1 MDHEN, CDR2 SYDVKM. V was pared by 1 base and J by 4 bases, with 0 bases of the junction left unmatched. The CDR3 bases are TGTGCCAGCAGTTTATTAGCGGGATACGAGCAGTACGTC. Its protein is CASSLLAGYEQYV.

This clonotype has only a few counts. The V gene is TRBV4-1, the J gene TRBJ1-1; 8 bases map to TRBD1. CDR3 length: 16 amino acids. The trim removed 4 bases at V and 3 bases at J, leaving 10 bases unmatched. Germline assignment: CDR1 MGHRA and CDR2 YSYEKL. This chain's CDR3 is CASSPYSDRVHTEAFF. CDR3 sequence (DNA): TGCGCCAGCAGCCCCTACTCGGACAGGGTGCACACTGAAGCTTTCTTT.

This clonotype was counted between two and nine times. The CDR3 DNA is TGCAGCGTTGAAGCGGGGAACACTGAAGCTTTCTTT. Encoded protein: CSVEAGNTEAFF. This chain joins TRBV29-1 and TRBJ1-1; D remains ambiguous. Germline-derived CDR1 and CDR2 are SQVTM and ANQGSEA. Trimming removed 1 base from V and 1 base from J, with 4 bases in between. The CDR3 consists of 12 residues.

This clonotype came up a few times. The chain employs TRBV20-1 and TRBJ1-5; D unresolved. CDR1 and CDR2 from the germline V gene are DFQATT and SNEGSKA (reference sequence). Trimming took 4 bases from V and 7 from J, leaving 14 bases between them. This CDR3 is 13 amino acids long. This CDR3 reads CSATRPARQPQHF. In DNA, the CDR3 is TGCAGTGCTACCCGACCAGCTCGGCAGCCCCAGCATTTT.

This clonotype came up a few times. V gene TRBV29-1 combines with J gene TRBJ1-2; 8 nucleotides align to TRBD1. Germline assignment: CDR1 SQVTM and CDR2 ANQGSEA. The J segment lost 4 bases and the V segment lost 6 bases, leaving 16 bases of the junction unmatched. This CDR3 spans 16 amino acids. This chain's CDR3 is CSVTGGTGSLFYGYTF. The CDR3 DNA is TGCAGCGTCACGGGCGGGACAGGTTCACTTTTCTATGGCTACACCTTC.

CDR3 DNA sequence: TGTGCCAGCAGTGGGGGCTCCGGGACAGTGACGGAGACCCAGTACTTC. Translation: CASSGGSGTVTETQYF. The chain has TRBV25-1 and TRBJ2-5; TRBD1 agrees at 7 bases. Germline CDR1 MGHDK, CDR2 SYGVNS. The CDR3 extends over 16 amino acids. Trimming took 4 bases from V and 5 from J; bases not matched to a gene: 13.

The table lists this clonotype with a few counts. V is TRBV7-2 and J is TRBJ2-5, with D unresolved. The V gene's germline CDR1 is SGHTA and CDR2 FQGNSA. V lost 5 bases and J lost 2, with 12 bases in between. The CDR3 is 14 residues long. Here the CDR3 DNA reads TGTGCCAGCAGCCCTAGAGGCAGACAAGAGACCCAGTACTTC. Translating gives CASSPRGRQETQYF.

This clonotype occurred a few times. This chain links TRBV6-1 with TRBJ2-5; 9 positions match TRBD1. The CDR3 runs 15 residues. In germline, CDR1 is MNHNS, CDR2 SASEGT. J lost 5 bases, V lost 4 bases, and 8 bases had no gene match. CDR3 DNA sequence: TGTGCCAGCAGTGTCCCGGGACAGGGATGGGAGACCCAGTACTTC. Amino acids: CASSVPGQGWETQYF.

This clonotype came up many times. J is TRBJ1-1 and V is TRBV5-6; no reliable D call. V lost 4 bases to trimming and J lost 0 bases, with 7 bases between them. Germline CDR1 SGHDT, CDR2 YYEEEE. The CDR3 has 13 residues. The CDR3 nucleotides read TGTGCCAGCAGCGGCGGACTGAACACTGAAGCTTTCTTT. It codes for CASSGGLNTEAFF.

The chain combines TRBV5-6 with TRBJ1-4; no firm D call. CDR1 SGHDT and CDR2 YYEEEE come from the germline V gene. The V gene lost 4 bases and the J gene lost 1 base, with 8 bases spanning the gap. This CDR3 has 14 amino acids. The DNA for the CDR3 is TGTGCCAGCAGCGGGCACTTAACTAATGAAAAACTGTTTTTT. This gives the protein CASSGHLTNEKLFF.

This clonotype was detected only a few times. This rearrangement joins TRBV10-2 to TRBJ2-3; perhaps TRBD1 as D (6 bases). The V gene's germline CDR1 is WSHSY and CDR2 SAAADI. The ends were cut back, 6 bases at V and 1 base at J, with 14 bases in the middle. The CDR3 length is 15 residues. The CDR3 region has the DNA TGCGCCAGCAGGGGGGCAGACAGCGGCACAGATACGCAGTATTTT. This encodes CASRGADSGTDTQYF.

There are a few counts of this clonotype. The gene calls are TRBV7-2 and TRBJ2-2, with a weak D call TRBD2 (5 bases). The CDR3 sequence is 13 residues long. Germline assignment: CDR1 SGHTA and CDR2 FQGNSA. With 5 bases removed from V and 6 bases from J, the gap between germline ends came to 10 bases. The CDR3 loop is CASSARTAGELFF. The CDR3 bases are TGTGCCAGCAGCGCTAGGACTGCCGGGGAGCTGTTTTTT.

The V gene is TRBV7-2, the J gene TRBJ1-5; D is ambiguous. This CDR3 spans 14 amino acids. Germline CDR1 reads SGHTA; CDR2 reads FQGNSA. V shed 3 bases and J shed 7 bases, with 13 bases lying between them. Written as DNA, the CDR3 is TGTGCCAGCAGCTTTTACGGCGCTGGGCAGCCCCAGCATTTT. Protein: CASSFYGAGQPQHF.

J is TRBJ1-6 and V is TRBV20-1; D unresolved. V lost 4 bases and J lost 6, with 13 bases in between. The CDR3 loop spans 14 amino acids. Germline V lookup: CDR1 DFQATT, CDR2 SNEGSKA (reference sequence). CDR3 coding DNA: TGCAGTGCTACCCGGACGGGTGGTAATTCACCCCTCCACTTT. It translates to CSATRTGGNSPLHF.

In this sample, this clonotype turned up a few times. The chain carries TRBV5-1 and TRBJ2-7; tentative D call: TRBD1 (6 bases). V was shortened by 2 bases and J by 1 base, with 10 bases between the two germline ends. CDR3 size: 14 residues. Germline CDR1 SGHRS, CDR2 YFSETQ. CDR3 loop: CASSFWTASYEQYF. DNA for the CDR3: TGCGCCAGCAGCTTCTGGACAGCTTCCTACGAGCAGTACTTC. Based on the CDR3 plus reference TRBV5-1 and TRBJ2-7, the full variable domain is KAGVTQTPRYLIKTRGQQVTLSCSPISGHRSVSWYQQTPGQGLQFLFEYFSETQRNKGNFPGRFSGRQFSNSRSEMNVSTLELGDSALYLCASSFWTASYEQYFGPGTRLTVT.

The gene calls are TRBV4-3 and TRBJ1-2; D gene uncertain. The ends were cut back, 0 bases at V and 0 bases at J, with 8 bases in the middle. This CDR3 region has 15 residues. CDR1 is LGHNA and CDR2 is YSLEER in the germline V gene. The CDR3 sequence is CASSQDSYTNYGYTF. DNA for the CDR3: TGCGCCAGCAGCCAAGACAGCTATACTAACTATGGCTACACCTTC.